These T cell receptor beta chains were read from a single sample in a study of cytomegalovirus exposure and HLA in healthy donors. TCRdb keeps only in-frame clones here, not all; method: immunoSEQ multiplex PCR. The sample records more than 95,000 clones, approximately 80% being singletons. Material for sequencing was PBMCs. The receptors stem from a man aged 35 to 55 in good health and CMV-seronegative. The CDR3 runs from the conserved cysteine through the conserved F or W. A D gene is named only where the DNA matches it firmly. For some rows the clone size is stated as once, few or many, or as a class when expanded; others skip it.

-	-	TRBV25-1	TRBJ2-3	TGTGCCAGCAGTGAATATCGCGGGGGCACAGATACGCAGTATTTT	CASSEYRGGTDTQYF
once	-	TRBV4-3	TRBJ2-7	TGCGCCAGCAGCCAAGATCACGCCAGGCAAGAACAGTACTTC	CASSQDHARQEQYF
few	-	TRBV7-2	TRBJ1-2	TGTGCCAGCAGCTTGGGCAGGGCTGGCGATGGCTACACCTTC	CASSLGRAGDGYTF
-	-	TRBV7-2	TRBJ1-1	TGTGCCAGCAGCTCCGACGGGGGCACTGAAGCTTTCTTT	CASSSDGGTEAFF
-	TRBD1	TRBV12-5	TRBJ2-2	TGTGCTAGTGGTTTGGGACAGGGAAGTTCCACCGGGGAGCTGTTTTTT	CASGLGQGSSTGELFF
-	TRBD1	TRBV30	TRBJ1-2	TGTGCCTGGAGGATACAGGGGGCGCCTGGCTACACCTTC	CAWRIQGAPGYTF
-	-	TRBV9	TRBJ2-3	TGTGCCAGCAGCGTAAACGTCGGTAGCACAGATACGCAGTATTTT	CASSVNVGSTDTQYF
few	-	TRBV19	TRBJ2-1	TGTGCCAGTAGGGAACTGAGGAACAATGAGCAGTTCTTC	CASRELRNNEQFF
-	-	TRBV30	TRBJ1-1	TGTGCCTGGAGTGTACTTGGGAGGGGCCCTGAAGCTTTCTTT	CAWSVLGRGPEAFF
-	-	TRBV28	TRBJ1-4	TGTGCCAGCGGGCTGAGAGTCGGGGGTGAAAAACTGTTTTTT	CASGLRVGGEKLFF
-	TRBD1	TRBV30	TRBJ2-7	TGTGCCTGGAGGCGGGGACAGGTCTGGGAGCAGTACTTC	CAWRRGQVWEQYF
-	-	TRBV4-3	TRBJ1-1	TGCGCCAGCAGCCAGACACTGAACACTGAAGCTTTCTTT	CASSQTLNTEAFF
once	-	TRBV28	TRBJ2-7	TGTGCCAGCGGAATAACTAGCTCCTACGAGCAGTACTTC	CASGITSSYEQYF
-	-	TRBV19	TRBJ1-1	TGTGCCAGTAGTGTAGGACAGAGGAACACTGAAGCTTTCTTT	CASSVGQRNTEAFF
-	-	TRBV5-1	TRBJ2-1	TGCGCCAGCAGCTTGAACAGGGCGAATGAGCAGTTCTTC	CASSLNRANEQFF
few	-	TRBV5-1	TRBJ1-1	TGCGCCAGCAGCTTGGGCGTCATGAACACTGAAGCTTTCTTT	CASSLGVMNTEAFF
-	TRBD1	TRBV4-1	TRBJ2-2	TGCGCCAGCAGCCGTAGCCGGGACAGCCTGAACACCGGGGAGCTGTTTTTT	CASSRSRDSLNTGELFF
-	-	TRBV11-2	TRBJ1-2	TGTGCCAGCAACGGACATCAGGGAAGTGCCTATGGCTACACCTTC	CASNGHQGSAYGYTF
-	TRBD1	TRBV7-2	TRBJ1-5	TGTGCCAGCAGCTCCAGGGGGTTTAGCAATCAGCCCCAGCATTTT	CASSSRGFSNQPQHF
-	-	TRBV4-3	TRBJ1-3	TGCGCCAGCAGCCAGGAATGGGGGCAGTTCTCTGGAAACACCATATATTTT	CASSQEWGQFSGNTIYF
-	TRBD1	TRBV5-3	TRBJ1-6	TGTGCCAGAAGCTTAGTTGGACAGGATAATTCACCCCTCCACTTT	CARSLVGQDNSPLHF
-	-	TRBV15	TRBJ1-5	TGTGCCACCAGCAGAGATCTGGGGCTGGGCCAGCCCCAGCATTTT	CATSRDLGLGQPQHF
-	-	TRBV6-5	TRBJ1-1	TGTGCCAGCAGTTACACTAGAGCAGGGGTGAAGGAATTCTTT	CASSYTRAGVKEFF
-	TRBD2	TRBV11-1	TRBJ2-5	TGTGCCAGCAGCCCCCGGGGGGGAGCGGGAGAGACCCAGTACTTC	CASSPRGGAGETQYF
once	-	TRBV30	TRBJ1-6	TGTGCCTGGAGCTCCCTCAATTCACCCCTCCACTTT	CAWSSLNSPLHF
-	TRBD2	TRBV6-6	TRBJ2-7	TGTGCCAGCAGTGACCTGGGGGGGTTCGGCGAGCAGTACTTC	CASSDLGGFGEQYF
-	-	TRBV14	TRBJ1-6	TGTGCCAGCAGCATCAAAGGGGCACCCCTCCACTTT	CASSIKGAPLHF
-	-	TRBV19	TRBJ2-7	TGTGCCAGTAGTATAGATCTATCTCGGGGGTACGAGCAGTACTTC	CASSIDLSRGYEQYF
-	-	TRBV5-4	TRBJ2-1	TGTGCCAGCAGCTCCTTCCAGGGTCCGAATGAGCAGTTCTTC	CASSSFQGPNEQFF
-	-	TRBV6-1	TRBJ2-7	TGTGCCAGCAGCCGGGGGGCAGCCTACGAGCAGTACTTC	CASSRGAAYEQYF
-	TRBD2	TRBV7-3	TRBJ2-1	TGTGCCAGCAGGCTAACTAGCGGTTCCTACAATGAGCAGTTCTTC	CASRLTSGSYNEQFF
few	-	TRBV11-3	TRBJ2-7	TGTGCCAGCAGCAAGGGGCTATCCTACGAGCAGTACTTC	CASSKGLSYEQYF
-	TRBD1	TRBV7-9	TRBJ2-2	TGTGCCAGCAGCTCAACAGGGGATCACGGGGAGCTGTTTTTT	CASSSTGDHGELFF
once	-	TRBV7-2	TRBJ1-6	TGTGCCAGCAGCATCCAACCCCCAGGGGCCAATTCACCCCTCCACTTT	CASSIQPPGANSPLHF
-	-	TRBV9	TRBJ2-7	TGTGCCAGCAGCGTCGCAGGATCAAGCTCCTACGAGCAGTACTTC	CASSVAGSSSYEQYF
-	-	TRBV11-3	TRBJ2-2	TGTGCCAGCAGCTTAGATGCAGGGGGGTTCGGGGAGCTGTTTTTT	CASSLDAGGFGELFF
-	TRBD1	TRBV27	TRBJ1-5	TGTGCCAGCGGTCGGAAACAGGGGTTCGGGCAGCCCCAGCATTTT	CASGRKQGFGQPQHF
-	TRBD1	TRBV5-8	TRBJ2-5	TGTGCCAGCTGCGACAGGGGGCGTCTCCAAGAGACCCAGTACTTC	CASCDRGRLQETQYF
once	-	TRBV9	TRBJ2-2	TGTGCCAGCAGCGTAGCTAGGGGGGGCATTGGGACCGGGGAGCTGTTTTTT	CASSVARGGIGTGELFF
-	TRBD1	TRBV11-2	TRBJ1-6	TGTGCCAGCAGTCCGACAGGGACGAGTACGAATAATTCACCCCTCCACTTT	CASSPTGTSTNNSPLHF
few	-	TRBV19	TRBJ2-4	TGTGCCAGTAGCCCAGGAGGGGGCCCGAAAAACATTCAGTACTTC	CASSPGGGPKNIQYF
once	-	TRBV5-4	TRBJ2-7	TGTGCCAGCAGCTTAACAGGTATTTCTTACGAGCAGTACTTC	CASSLTGISYEQYF
-	TRBD2	TRBV11-1	TRBJ2-7	TGTGCCAGCAGCTTACGGGGGGACCACTACGAGCAGTACTTC	CASSLRGDHYEQYF
once	TRBD1	TRBV9	TRBJ1-4	TGTGCCAGCAGCGCTCGGACAGGGGGTGAAAAACTGTTTTTT	CASSARTGGEKLFF
-	TRBD2	TRBV7-9	TRBJ2-5	TGTGCCAGCACCTTTTTACGGGAGGCCCAAGAGACCCAGTACTTC	CASTFLREAQETQYF
-	TRBD1	TRBV2	TRBJ1-3	TGTGCCAGCAGACTTGGGACAGGGTCAGGTGGAAACACCATATATTTT	CASRLGTGSGGNTIYF
few	-	TRBV5-1	TRBJ2-2	TGCGCCAGCAGCTTGTGGGGGCCAGGGGCGGTTACCGGGGAGCTGTTTTTT	CASSLWGPGAVTGELFF
-	-	TRBV5-1	TRBJ2-6	TGCGCCAGCAGCCGACAGACTGGGGCCAACGTCCTGACTTTC	CASSRQTGANVLTF
-	-	TRBV28	TRBJ1-2	TGTGCCAGCACATTGACAGGAACCAGAGGGGGCTACACCTTC	CASTLTGTRGGYTF
-	-	TRBV27	TRBJ1-5	TGTGCCAGCAGTTTAGGTCCAGGGTATAGCAATCAGCCCCAGCATTTT	CASSLGPGYSNQPQHF
-	TRBD2	TRBV2	TRBJ2-1	TGTGCCAGCAGTGATGCGGGACTAGCGGGGGAGTATGAGCAGTTCTTC	CASSDAGLAGEYEQFF
-	-	TRBV7-9	TRBJ1-4	TGTGCCAGCAGCCCCAGATCAGGGTGGGCAACTAATGAAAAACTGTTTTTT	CASSPRSGWATNEKLFF
-	-	TRBV6-4	TRBJ1-1	TGTGCCAGCAGTGTACGGGGTGGGACTGAAGCTTTCTTT	CASSVRGGTEAFF
-	-	TRBV20-1	TRBJ1-2	TGCAGTGCGCAACGAGACAATTTTATTTTC	CSAQRDNFIF
-	-	TRBV6-5	TRBJ1-2	TGTGCCAGCAGCAACAGGGCTAACTATGGCTACACCTTC	CASSNRANYGYTF